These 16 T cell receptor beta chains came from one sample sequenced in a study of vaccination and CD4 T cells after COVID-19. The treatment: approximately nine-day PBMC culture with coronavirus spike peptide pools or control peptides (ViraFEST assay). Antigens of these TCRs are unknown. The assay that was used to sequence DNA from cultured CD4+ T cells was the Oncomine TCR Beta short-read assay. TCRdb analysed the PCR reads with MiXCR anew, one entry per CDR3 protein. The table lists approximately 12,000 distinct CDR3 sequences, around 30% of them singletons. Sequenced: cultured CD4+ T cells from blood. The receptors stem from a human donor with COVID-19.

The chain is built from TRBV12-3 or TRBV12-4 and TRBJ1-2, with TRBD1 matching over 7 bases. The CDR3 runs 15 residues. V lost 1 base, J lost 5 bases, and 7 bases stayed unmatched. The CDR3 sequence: CASSLGQGGAYGYTF. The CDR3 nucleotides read TGTGCCAGCAGTTTAGGCCAAGGGGGCGCATATGGCTACACCTTC.

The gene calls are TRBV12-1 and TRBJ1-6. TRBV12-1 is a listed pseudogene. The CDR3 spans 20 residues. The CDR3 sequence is CASSFVVGPRLSSYNSPLHF. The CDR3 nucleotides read TGTGCCAGCAGCTTTGTCGTGGGGCCCCGCTTAAGCTCCTATAATTCACCCCTCCACTTT.

In nucleotides, the CDR3 is TGTGCCAGCAGCTTCCGTCCCGCCACAAACTATGGCTACACCTTC. As protein: CASSFRPATNYGYTF. The chain carries TRBV7-2 and TRBJ1-2; D not resolved. Germline V gene lookup returns CDR1 SGHTA and CDR2 FQGNSA. CDR3 length: 15 amino acids. V was cut by 3 bases and J by 2 bases, with 13 bases left in between.

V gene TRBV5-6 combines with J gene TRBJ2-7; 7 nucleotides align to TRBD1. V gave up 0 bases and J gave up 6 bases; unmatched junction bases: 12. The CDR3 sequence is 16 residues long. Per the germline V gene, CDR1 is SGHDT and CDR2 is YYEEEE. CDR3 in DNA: TGTGCCAGCAGCTTGGGGCCGGACAGGTCGAGGAGCGAGCAGTACTTC. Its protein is CASSLGPDRSRSEQYF.

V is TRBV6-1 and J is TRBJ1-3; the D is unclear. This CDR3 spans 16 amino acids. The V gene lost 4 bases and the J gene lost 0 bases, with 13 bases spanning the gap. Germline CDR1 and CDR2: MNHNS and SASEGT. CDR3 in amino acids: CASSALEMSSGNTIYF. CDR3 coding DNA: TGTGCCAGCAGTGCCCTGGAAATGAGCTCTGGAAACACCATATATTTT.

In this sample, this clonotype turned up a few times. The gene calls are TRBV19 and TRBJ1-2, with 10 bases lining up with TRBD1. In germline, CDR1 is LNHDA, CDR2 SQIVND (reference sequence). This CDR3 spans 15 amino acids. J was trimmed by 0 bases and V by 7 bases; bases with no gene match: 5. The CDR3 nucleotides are TGTGCCAGTATCTCGACAGGGGGCACTAACTATGGCTACACCTTC. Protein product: CASISTGGTNYGYTF. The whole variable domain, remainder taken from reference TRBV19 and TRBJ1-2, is DGGITQSPKYLFRKEGQNVTLSCEQNLNHDAMYWYRQDPGQGLRLIYYSQIVNDFQKGDIAEGYSVSREKKESFPLTVTSAQKNPTAFYLCASISTGGTNYGYTFGSGTRLTVV.

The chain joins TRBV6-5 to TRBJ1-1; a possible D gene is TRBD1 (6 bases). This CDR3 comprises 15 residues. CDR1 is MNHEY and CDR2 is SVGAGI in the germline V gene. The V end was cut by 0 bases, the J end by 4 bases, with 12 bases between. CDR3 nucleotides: TGTGCCAGCAGTTACTCTCGGGGGGCGTCCACTGAAGCTTTCTTT. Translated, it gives CASSYSRGASTEAFF.

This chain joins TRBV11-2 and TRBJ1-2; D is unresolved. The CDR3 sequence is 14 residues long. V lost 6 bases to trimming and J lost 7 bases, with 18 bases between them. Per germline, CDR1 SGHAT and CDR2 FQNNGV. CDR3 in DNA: TGTGCCAGCAGTCGTGAGCGGGGTCCTGGTGGCTACACCTTC. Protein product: CASSRERGPGGYTF.

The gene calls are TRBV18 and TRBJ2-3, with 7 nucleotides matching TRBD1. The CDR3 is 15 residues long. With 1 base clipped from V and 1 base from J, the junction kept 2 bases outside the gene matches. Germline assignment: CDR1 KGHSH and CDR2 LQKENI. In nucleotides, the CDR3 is TGTGCCAGCTCACCACGCCAGGGGGGCACAGATACGCAGTATTTT. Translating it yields CASSPRQGGTDTQYF.

CDR3: CAISGVRPQETQYF. The CDR3 DNA follows: TGTGCCATCAGTGGGGTCAGGCCCCAAGAGACCCAGTACTTC. The J gene is TRBJ2-5, the V gene TRBV10-3, with D unresolved. V gave up 4 bases and J gave up 1 base, with 10 bases separating them. This CDR3 is built from 14 residues. CDR1 and CDR2 (germline): ENHRY, SYGVKD.

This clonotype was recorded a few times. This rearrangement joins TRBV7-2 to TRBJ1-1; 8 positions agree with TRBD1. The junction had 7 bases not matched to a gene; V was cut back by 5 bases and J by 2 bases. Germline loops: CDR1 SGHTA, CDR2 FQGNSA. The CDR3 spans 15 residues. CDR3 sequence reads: CASSTRQGHNTEAFF. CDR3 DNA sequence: TGTGCCAGCAGCACCCGACAGGGGCATAACACTGAAGCTTTCTTT.

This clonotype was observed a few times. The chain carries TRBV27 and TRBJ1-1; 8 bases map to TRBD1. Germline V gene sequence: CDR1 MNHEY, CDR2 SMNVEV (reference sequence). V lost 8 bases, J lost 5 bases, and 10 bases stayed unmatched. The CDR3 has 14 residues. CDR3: CASRLSGGRTEAFF. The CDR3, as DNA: TGTGCCAGCCGCCTGTCAGGGGGCCGTACTGAAGCTTTCTTT.

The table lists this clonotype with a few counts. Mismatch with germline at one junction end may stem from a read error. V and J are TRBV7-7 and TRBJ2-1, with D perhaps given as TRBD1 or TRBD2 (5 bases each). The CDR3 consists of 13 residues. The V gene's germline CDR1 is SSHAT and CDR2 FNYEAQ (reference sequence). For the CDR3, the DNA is TGTGCTAGCAGCTTTGGGGGTCCTAATGAGCAGTTCTTC. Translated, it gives CASSFGGPNEQFF. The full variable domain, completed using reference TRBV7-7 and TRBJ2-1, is GAGVSQSPRYKVTKRGQDVTLRCDPISSHATLYWYQQALGQGPEFLTYFNYEAQPDKSGLPSDRFSAERPEGSISTLTIQRTEQRDSAMYRCASSFGGPNEQFFGPGTRLTVL.

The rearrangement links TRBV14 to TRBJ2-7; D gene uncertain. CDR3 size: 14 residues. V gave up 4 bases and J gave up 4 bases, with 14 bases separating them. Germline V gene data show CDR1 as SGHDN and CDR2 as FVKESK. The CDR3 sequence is CASSLSGPLYEQYF. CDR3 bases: TGTGCCAGCAGCCTCTCCGGACCTCTATACGAGCAGTACTTC.

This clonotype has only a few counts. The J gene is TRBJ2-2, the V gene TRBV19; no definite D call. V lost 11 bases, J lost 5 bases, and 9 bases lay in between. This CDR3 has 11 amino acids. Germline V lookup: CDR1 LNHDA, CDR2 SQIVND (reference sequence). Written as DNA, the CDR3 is TGTGCCTGCGGCTGGACCGGGGAGCTGTTTTTT. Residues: CACGWTGELFF. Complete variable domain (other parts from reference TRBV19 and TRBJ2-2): DGGITQSPKYLFRKEGQNVTLSCEQNLNHDAMYWYRQDPGQGLRLIYYSQIVNDFQKGDIAEGYSVSREKKESFPLTVTSAQKNPTAFYLCACGWTGELFFGEGSRLTVL.

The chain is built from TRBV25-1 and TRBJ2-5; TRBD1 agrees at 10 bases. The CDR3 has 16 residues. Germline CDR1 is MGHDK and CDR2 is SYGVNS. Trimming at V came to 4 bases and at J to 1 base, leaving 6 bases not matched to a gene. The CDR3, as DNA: TGTGCCAGCAGTGCATGGACAGGGGGGATCCAAGAGACCCAGTACTTC. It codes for CASSAWTGGIQETQYF.